This entry concerns a single T cell receptor (beta chain). The antigen is unknown. The sample belongs to a study of early T cells in non-severe SARS-CoV-2 infection. General study findings and limits: Private and CD4 specificities were missed by VDJdb matching, skewed to anti-spike CD8.

Unique molecular identifier tags were affixed to discrete cDNA molecules. In TCRdb, the 5' RACE reads were re-called with MiXCR into one record per CDR3 protein. The repertoire holds 66,000 or so distinct CDR3 sequences, with approximately 13% as singletons. The V gene's germline CDR1 is SGHVS and CDR2 FQNEAQ. The V gene lost 2 bases and the J gene lost 6 bases, with 22 bases spanning the gap. The CDR3 is 18 residues long. The chain recombines TRBV7-8 with TRBJ2-2; TRBD2 might be the D (6 bases). The specimen was whole blood. This TCR derives from an adult who was a healthcare worker with PCR-confirmed SARS-CoV-2 infection or an uninfected control (not recorded which). CDR3 residues: CASSLLAGTGLPAGELFF. The CDR3 nucleotides read TGTGCCAGCAGCTTATTAGCCGGGACTGGGCTCCCTGCCGGGGAGCTGTTTTTT.